This T cell receptor beta chain was profiled in a study of blood T cell repertoires in COVID-19. Sequenced by immunoSEQ multiplex PCR; TCRdb stores in-frame clones only, minus some. The profile shows about 150,000 clones, approximately 86% of them singletons. J was trimmed by 3 bases and V by 3 bases; bases with no gene match: 2. CDR3 length: 14 residues. Germline V gene data show CDR1 as SGHTA and CDR2 as FQGNSA. The TCR sequence derives from a woman aged 55-70 years with active or convalescent COVID-19. The rearrangement uses TRBV7-2 and TRBJ2-7, with 10 bases matching TRBD2. The sample comprised peripheral blood. The CDR3 here is CASSFERGGYEQYF. CDR3 nucleotide sequence: TGTGCCAGCAGCTTCGAGCGGGGGGGCTACGAGCAGTACTTC.